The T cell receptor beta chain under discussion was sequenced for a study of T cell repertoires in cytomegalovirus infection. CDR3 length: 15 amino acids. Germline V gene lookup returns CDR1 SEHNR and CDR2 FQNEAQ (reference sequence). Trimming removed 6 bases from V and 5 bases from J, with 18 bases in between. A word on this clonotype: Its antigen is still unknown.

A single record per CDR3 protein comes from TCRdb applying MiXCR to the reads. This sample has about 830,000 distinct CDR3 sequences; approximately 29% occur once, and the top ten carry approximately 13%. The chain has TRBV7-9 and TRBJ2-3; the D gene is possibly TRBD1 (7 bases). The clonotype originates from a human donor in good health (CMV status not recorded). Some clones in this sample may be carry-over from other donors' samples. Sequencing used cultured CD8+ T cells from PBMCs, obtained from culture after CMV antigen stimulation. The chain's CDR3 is CASRRNGGGQDTQYF. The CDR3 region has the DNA TGTGCCAGCAGGAGGAATGGAGGGGGCCAAGATACGCAGTATTTT. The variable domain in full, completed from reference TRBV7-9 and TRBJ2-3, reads DTGVSQNPRHKITKRGQNVTFRCDPISEHNRLYWYRQTLGQGPEFLTYFQNEAQLEKSRLLSDRFSAERPKGSFSTLEIQRTEQGDSAMYLCASRRNGGGQDTQYFGPGTRLTVL.